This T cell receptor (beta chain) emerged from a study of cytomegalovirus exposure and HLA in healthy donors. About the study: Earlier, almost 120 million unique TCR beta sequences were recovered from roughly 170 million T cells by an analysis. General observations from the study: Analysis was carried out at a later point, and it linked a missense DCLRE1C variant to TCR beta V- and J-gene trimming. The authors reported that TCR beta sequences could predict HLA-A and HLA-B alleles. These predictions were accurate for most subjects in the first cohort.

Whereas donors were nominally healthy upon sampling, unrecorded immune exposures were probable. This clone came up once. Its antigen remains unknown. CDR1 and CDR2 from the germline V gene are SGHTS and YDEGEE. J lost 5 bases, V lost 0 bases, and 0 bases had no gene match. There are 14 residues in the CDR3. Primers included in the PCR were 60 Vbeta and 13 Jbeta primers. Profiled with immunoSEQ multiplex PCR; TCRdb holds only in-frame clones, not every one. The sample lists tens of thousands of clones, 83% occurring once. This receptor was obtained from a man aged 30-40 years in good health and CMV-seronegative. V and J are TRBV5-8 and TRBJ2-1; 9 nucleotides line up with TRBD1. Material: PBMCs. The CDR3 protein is CASSLGTGDNEQFF. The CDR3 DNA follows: TGTGCCAGCAGCTTGGGGACAGGGGACAATGAGCAGTTCTTC.